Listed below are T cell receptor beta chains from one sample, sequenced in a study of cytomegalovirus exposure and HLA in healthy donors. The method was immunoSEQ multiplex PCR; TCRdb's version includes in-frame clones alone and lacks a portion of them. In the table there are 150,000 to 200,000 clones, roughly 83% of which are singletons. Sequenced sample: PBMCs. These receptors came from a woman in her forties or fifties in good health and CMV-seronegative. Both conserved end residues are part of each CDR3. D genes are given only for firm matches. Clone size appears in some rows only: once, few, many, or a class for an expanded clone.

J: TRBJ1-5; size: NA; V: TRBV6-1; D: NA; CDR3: CASSPSGTGGQPQHF; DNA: TGTGCCAGCAGTCCTTCCGGGACGGGGGGTCAGCCCCAGCATTTT
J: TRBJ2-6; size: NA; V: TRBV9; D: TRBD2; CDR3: CASSVDPTSGRGSGANVLTF; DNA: TGTGCTAGCAGCGTAGATCCCACTAGCGGGAGGGGCTCTGGGGCCAACGTCCTGACTTTC
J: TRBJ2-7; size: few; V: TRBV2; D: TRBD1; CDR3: CASRWTGTNEQYF; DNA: TGTGCCAGCAGGTGGACAGGAACCAACGAGCAGTACTTC
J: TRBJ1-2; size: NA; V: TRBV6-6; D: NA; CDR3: CASSYSGFSGYTF; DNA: TGTGCCAGCAGTTACTCCGGGTTCTCTGGCTACACCTTC
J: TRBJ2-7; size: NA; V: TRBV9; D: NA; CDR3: CASSVGALSYEQYF; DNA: TGTGCCAGCAGCGTAGGTGCACTCTCCTACGAGCAGTACTTC
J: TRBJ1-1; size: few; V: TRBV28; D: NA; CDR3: CASSLDSSTGEAFF; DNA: TGTGCCAGCAGCTTGGATTCTTCGACAGGCGAAGCTTTCTTT
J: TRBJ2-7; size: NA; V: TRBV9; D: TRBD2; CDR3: CASSPGTSGGGNSYEQYF; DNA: TGTGCCAGCAGCCCAGGGACTAGCGGGGGGGGAAACTCCTACGAGCAGTACTTC
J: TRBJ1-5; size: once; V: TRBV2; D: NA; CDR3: CASSGRGGANNQPQHF; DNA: TGTGCCAGCAGTGGACGGGGGGGCGCGAACAATCAGCCCCAGCATTTT
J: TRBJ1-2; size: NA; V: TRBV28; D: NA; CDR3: CASSLSGGFYGYTF; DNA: TGTGCCAGCAGTTTATCGGGCGGGTTCTATGGCTACACCTTC
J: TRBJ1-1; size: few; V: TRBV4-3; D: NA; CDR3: CASSQAGRAFF; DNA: TGCGCCAGCAGCCAGGCCGGGAGAGCTTTCTTT
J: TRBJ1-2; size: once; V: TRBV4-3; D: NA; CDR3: CAARGQGRGGYTF; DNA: TGCGCCGCGCGCGGGCAGGGGAGAGGTGGCTACACCTTC
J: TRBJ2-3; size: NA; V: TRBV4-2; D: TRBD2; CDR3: CASSQRGVSTDTQYF; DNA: TGTGCCAGCAGCCAGCGGGGGGTGTCCACAGATACGCAGTATTTT
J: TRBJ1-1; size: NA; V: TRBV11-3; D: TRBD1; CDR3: CASSFSGTGSTKAFF; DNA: TGTGCCAGCAGCTTCTCCGGGACAGGGAGTACTAAAGCTTTCTTT
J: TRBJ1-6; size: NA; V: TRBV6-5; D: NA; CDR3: CASSLTGNSPLHF; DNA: TGTGCCAGCAGCCTAACAGGGAATTCACCCCTCCACTTT
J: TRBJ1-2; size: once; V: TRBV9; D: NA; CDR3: CASSSQGAAYGYTF; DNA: TGTGCCAGCAGCTCACAGGGTGCGGCATACGGCTACACCTTC
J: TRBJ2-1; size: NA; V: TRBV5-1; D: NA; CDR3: CASSPLGGNEQFF; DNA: TGCGCCAGCAGCCCGCTTGGGGGGAATGAGCAGTTCTTC
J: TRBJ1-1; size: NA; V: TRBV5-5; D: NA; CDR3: CASSLRTAMNTEAFF; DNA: TGTGCCAGCAGCTTACGGACAGCTATGAACACTGAAGCTTTCTTT
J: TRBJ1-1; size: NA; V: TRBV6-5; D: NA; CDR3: CASSPNYMNTEAFF; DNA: TGTGCCAGCAGTCCTAATTATATGAACACTGAAGCTTTCTTT
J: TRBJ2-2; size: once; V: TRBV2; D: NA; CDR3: CASGFIRGGGSTGELFF; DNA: TGTGCCAGCGGCTTTATACGCGGAGGGGGCTCCACCGGGGAGCTGTTTTTT
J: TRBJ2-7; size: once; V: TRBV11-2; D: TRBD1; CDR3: CASSPGTGFYEQYF; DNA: TGTGCCAGCAGCCCCGGGACAGGGTTCTACGAGCAGTACTTC
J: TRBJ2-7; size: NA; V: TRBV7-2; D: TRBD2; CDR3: CASSPELAGASYEQYF; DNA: TGTGCCAGCAGCCCAGAACTAGCGGGAGCATCCTACGAGCAGTACTTC
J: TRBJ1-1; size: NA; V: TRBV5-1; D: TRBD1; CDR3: CASSFGTGDSTEAFF; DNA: TGCGCCAGCAGTTTTGGGACAGGGGACAGTACTGAAGCTTTCTTT
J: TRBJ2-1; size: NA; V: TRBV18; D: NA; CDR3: CASSPGDLSVNEQFF; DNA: TGTGCCAGCTCACCAGGGGACTTATCTGTCAATGAGCAGTTCTTC
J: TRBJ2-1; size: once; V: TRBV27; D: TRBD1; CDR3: CASSLQGQGIYNEQFF; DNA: TGTGCCAGCAGTTTGCAGGGACAGGGGATCTACAATGAGCAGTTCTTC
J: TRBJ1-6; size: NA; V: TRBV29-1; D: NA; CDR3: CSVAEGTNSPLHF; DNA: TGCAGCGTTGCCGAGGGAACGAATTCACCCCTCCACTTT
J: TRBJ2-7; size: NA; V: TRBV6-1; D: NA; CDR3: CASSESGRGYTYEQYF; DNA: TGTGCCAGCAGTGAATCGGGGCGGGGTTACACCTACGAGCAGTACTTC
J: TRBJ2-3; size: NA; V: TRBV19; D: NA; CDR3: CASSPAGPDTQYF; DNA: TGTGCCAGTAGTCCCGCAGGGCCCGATACGCAGTATTTT
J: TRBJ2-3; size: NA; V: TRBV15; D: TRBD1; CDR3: CATSRVLDRDADTQYF; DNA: TGTGCCACCAGCAGAGTCTTGGACAGGGACGCAGATACGCAGTATTTT
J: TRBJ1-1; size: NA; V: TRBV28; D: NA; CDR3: CASSLTGNTEAFF; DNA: TGTGCCAGCAGTTTAACTGGGAACACTGAAGCTTTCTTT
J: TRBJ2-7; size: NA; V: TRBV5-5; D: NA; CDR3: CASSRDSGSLVEQYF; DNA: TGTGCCAGCAGCAGGGACTCAGGGTCTCTGGTCGAGCAGTACTTC
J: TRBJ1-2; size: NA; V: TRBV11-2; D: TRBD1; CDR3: CASSSTGTGYGYTF; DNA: TGTGCCAGCAGTTCTACCGGGACAGGGTATGGCTACACCTTC
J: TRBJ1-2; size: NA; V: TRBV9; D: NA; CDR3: CASSVVQQTRQRHGYTF; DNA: TGTGCCAGCAGCGTAGTCCAGCAGACCCGACAGCGTCATGGCTACACCTTC
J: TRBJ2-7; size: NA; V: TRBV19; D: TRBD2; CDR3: CASRFSGTALNEQYF; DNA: TGTGCCAGTAGATTTAGCGGGACGGCCCTAAACGAGCAGTACTTC
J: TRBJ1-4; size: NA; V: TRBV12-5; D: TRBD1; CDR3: CASGLPRTGNYRLFF; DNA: TGTGCTAGTGGTTTGCCCCGGACAGGGAATTACCGACTGTTTTTT
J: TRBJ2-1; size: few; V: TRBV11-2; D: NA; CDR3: CASSLEFRDEQFF; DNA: TGTGCCAGCAGCTTAGAATTTCGGGATGAGCAGTTCTTC
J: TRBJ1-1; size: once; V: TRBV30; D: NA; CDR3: CAWSPRERLMNTEAFF; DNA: TGTGCCTGGAGTCCACGGGAGCGACTAATGAACACTGAAGCTTTCTTT
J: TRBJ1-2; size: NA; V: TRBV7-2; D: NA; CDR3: CASSPEFSAGYGYTF; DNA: TGTGCCAGCAGCCCAGAGTTCAGCGCTGGGTATGGCTACACCTTC
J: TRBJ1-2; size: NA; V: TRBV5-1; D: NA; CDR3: CASSSGGWGDWGYTF; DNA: TGCGCCAGCAGCTCCGGAGGTTGGGGGGATTGGGGCTACACCTTC
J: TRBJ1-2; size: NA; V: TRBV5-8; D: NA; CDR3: CASTTSGGFFYGYTF; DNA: TGTGCCAGCACAACCTCGGGGGGGTTCTTCTATGGCTACACCTTC
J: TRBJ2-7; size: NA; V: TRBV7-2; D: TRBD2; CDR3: CASSRSGTPTYEQYF; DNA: TGTGCCAGCAGCCGAAGCGGGACTCCCACCTACGAGCAGTACTTC
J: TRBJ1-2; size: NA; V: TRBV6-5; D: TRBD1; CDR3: CASATRQGLYGYTF; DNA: TGTGCCAGCGCTACCAGACAGGGACTCTATGGCTACACCTTC
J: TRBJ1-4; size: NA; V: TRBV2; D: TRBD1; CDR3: CASRFPGQPNEKLFF; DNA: TGTGCCAGCAGGTTTCCGGGACAGCCGAATGAAAAACTGTTTTTT
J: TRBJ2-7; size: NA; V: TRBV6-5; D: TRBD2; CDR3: CASSYSGLACEQYF; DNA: TGTGCCAGCAGTTACTCTGGACTAGCCTGCGAGCAGTACTTC
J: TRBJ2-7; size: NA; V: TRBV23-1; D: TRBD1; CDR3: CASSQPGGAGYEQYF; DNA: TGCGCCAGCAGTCAACCAGGGGGCGCAGGGTACGAGCAGTACTTC
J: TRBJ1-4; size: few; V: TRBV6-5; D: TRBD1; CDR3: CASSSITGAMIEKLFF; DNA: TGTGCCAGCAGTTCGATTACAGGGGCTATGATCGAAAAACTGTTTTTT
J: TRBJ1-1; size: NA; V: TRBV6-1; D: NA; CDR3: CASSEDSAKRAFF; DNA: TGTGCCAGCAGTGAAGACAGTGCGAAGAGAGCTTTCTTT
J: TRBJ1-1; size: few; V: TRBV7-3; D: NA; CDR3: CASSLTVSGLTEAFF; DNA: TGTGCCAGCAGCTTAACGGTCTCCGGTCTGACTGAAGCTTTCTTT
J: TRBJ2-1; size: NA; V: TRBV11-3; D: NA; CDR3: CASSLGRTPYNEQFF; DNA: TGTGCCAGCAGCTTAGGCCGAACTCCTTACAATGAGCAGTTCTTC
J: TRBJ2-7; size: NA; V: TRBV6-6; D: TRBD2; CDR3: CASSYPGLAGYEQYF; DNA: TGTGCCAGCAGTTATCCGGGACTAGCGGGTTACGAGCAGTACTTC
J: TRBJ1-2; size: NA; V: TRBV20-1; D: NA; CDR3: CSASWRDDYTF; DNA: TGCAGTGCTAGCTGGCGGGATGACTACACCTTC
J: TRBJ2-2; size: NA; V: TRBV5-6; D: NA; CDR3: CASSLDRGAGELFF; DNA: TGTGCCAGCAGCTTGGACCGGGGAGCCGGGGAGCTGTTTTTT